The 15 T cell receptor beta chains below were found in one sample sequenced in a study of CD8+ T cells in alopecia areata. Treatment reported: oral pan-JAK inhibitor, 5-10 mg twice daily. Extracted from the samples, RNA was reverse transcribed into cDNA to serve as the sequencing template. Libraries were prepared by immunoSEQ multiplex PCR; TCRdb keeps only in-frame clonotypes and omits some of them. This repertoire shows around 170,000 clones, 40% to 65% found once; its top ten account for about 9.5%. Sequencing used CD8+ T cells sorted from blood, obtained between weeks 51 and 52, from a patient treated with tofacitinib. These receptors all stem from a human donor with alopecia areata.

This clone was counted between two and nine times. The chain carries TRBV5-1 and TRBJ2-7; D is tentatively TRBD1 or TRBD2 (6 bases each). V shed 1 base and J shed 6 bases, with 17 bases lying between them. Germline CDR1 is SGHRS and CDR2 is YFSETQ. This CDR3 comprises 15 residues. CDR3 DNA sequence: TGCGCCAGCAGCTTGTCGGTTACGGGGGCCGGCGAGCAGTACTTC. Protein: CASSLSVTGAGEQYF.

This clone was seen a handful of times. The V gene is TRBV13, the J gene TRBJ1-1, with 10 bases fitting TRBD1. Unmatched junction bases numbered 10, after V lost 5 bases and J lost 7 bases. The germline gives CDR1 PRHDT, CDR2 FYEKMQ (reference sequence). The CDR3 has 15 amino acids. CDR3 in amino acids: CASSRSTGGLSEAFF. CDR3 bases: TGTGCCAGCAGCCGTTCGACAGGGGGCTTGAGTGAAGCTTTCTTT.

The rearrangement links TRBV9 to TRBJ2-7; D uncertain. From germline, CDR1 is SGDLS and CDR2 YYNGEE. The CDR3 is 16 residues long. Trimming stripped 0 bases from V and 0 bases from J, with 13 bases between. CDR3 sequence reads: CASSVGWSASSYEQYF. The CDR3 DNA sequence: TGTGCCAGCAGCGTAGGATGGAGCGCTAGCTCCTACGAGCAGTACTTC.

This clone was picked up a small number of times. The rearrangement links TRBV7-8 to TRBJ2-2; perhaps TRBD1 as D (5 bases). The CDR3 covers 15 residues. Germline-derived CDR1 and CDR2 are SGHVS and FQNEAQ. V was clipped by 8 bases and J by 1 base, with 14 bases between them. This chain's CDR3 is CASFKIDRNTGELFF. The CDR3 nucleotides are TGTGCCAGCTTTAAGATTGACAGGAACACCGGGGAGCTGTTTTTT.

The sample holds a few counts of this clone. V is TRBV6-5 and J is TRBJ2-7, with D perhaps being TRBD1 or TRBD2 (5 bases each). CDR1 and CDR2 (germline): MNHEY, SVGAGI. V was trimmed by 8 bases and J by 3 bases, leaving 14 bases between them. The CDR3 contains 13 residues. The CDR3 DNA sequence: TGTGCCAGCCACTGGGGGATGGGCTACGAGCAGTACTTC. It yields the protein CASHWGMGYEQYF.

This chain links TRBV7-6 with TRBJ1-1; D is possibly TRBD1 (6 bases). V was shortened by 5 bases and J by 1 base, with 14 bases between the two germline ends. Germline V gene sequence: CDR1 SGHVS, CDR2 FNYEAQ. The CDR3 is 15 amino acids. The CDR3 DNA follows: TGTGCCAGCAGCGCTAGCTCGGGGGCGAACACTGAAGCTTTCTTT. Translating it yields CASSASSGANTEAFF.

The rearrangement links TRBV30 to TRBJ1-2, with TRBD1 as a possible D gene (6 bases). Germline CDR1 reads GTSNPN; CDR2 reads SVGIG (reference sequence). Between the trimmed V and J ends, which lost 8 bases and 2 bases, there was a span of 24 bases. The CDR3 is made up of 16 amino acids. CDR3 in DNA: TGTGCCGGAAGTGGGGGCTCGGGAGGACAAAACTATGGCTACACCTTC. This sequence encodes CAGSGGSGGQNYGYTF.

This chain joins TRBV29-1 and TRBJ1-1; 8 positions match TRBD1. The V gene end was trimmed by 6 bases and the J gene end by 1 base; junction bases not matched to a gene: 7. Germline CDR1 and CDR2: SQVTM and ANQGSEA. The CDR3 contains 14 residues. CDR3: CSVPGTGRNTEAFF. The CDR3 nucleotides read TGCAGCGTCCCCGGGACAGGAAGGAACACTGAAGCTTTCTTT.

This rearrangement joins TRBV14 to TRBJ1-4; no reliable D call. V dropped 5 bases and J dropped 8 bases, with 15 bases sitting between them. The length of the CDR3 is 14 residues. The germline gives CDR1 SGHDN, CDR2 FVKESK. For the CDR3, the DNA is TGTGCCAGCAGCGCTCTAATCGATGGGGAAAAACTGTTTTTT. Its protein is CASSALIDGEKLFF.

The chain carries TRBV29-1 and TRBJ2-1; 8 bases map to TRBD1. The V and J ends lost 3 bases and 4 bases, in that order; junction bases with no gene match: 8. Looked up from germline, CDR1 is SQVTM and CDR2 is ANQGSEA. The CDR3 extends over 15 amino acids. The CDR3 is CSVDGGDRGYNEQFF. The CDR3 DNA sequence: TGCAGCGTTGACGGTGGAGACAGGGGATACAATGAGCAGTTCTTC.

The rearrangement uses TRBV13 and TRBJ2-7; 8 bases align to TRBD1. Trimming cost V 5 bases and J 5 bases; bases outside gene matches: 5. The CDR3 runs to 13 residues. Germline CDR1 PRHDT, CDR2 FYEKMQ (reference sequence). The DNA for the CDR3 is TGTGCCAGCAGCGATGACAGGGGAGACGAGCAGTACTTC. Its translation is CASSDDRGDEQYF.

This chain joins TRBV30 and TRBJ2-7, with D uncertain. Trimming took 3 bases from V and 2 from J, leaving 8 bases between them. The CDR3 extends over 12 amino acids. Germline V gene sequence: CDR1 GTSNPN, CDR2 SVGIG (reference sequence). In DNA form, the CDR3 reads TGTGCCTGGAGCGTCGACACCTACGAGCAGTACTTC. This encodes CAWSVDTYEQYF.

The genes are TRBV6-5 and TRBJ2-7; TRBD1 matches 7 bases. This CDR3 has 13 amino acids. Trimming at V came to 6 bases and at J to 1 base, leaving 3 bases not matched to a gene. Germline loops: CDR1 MNHEY, CDR2 SVGAGI. This chain's CDR3 is CASRLDRSYEQYF. The DNA for the CDR3 is TGTGCCAGCAGGTTGGACAGGTCCTACGAGCAGTACTTC.

The chain combines TRBV10-3 with TRBJ2-7, with D tentatively TRBD1 (6 bases). This CDR3 is built from 12 residues. Germline CDR1 is ENHRY and CDR2 is SYGVKD. The V end was cut by 5 bases, the J end by 6 bases, with 11 bases between. For the CDR3, the DNA is TGTGCCATCAGTCCTCAGGGGTCCGAGCAGTACTTC. This sequence encodes CAISPQGSEQYF.

CDR3 sequence reads: CASSPRTQRLSYEQYF. The CDR3, as DNA: TGTGCCAGCAGCCCTAGGACACAGCGACTGTCCTACGAGCAGTACTTC. This sequence joins TRBV7-8 and TRBJ2-7; a weak D match, TRBD1 (5 bases). The CDR3 runs to 16 residues. V gave up 5 bases and J gave up 1 base, with 18 bases separating them. Per germline, CDR1 SGHVS and CDR2 FQNEAQ.